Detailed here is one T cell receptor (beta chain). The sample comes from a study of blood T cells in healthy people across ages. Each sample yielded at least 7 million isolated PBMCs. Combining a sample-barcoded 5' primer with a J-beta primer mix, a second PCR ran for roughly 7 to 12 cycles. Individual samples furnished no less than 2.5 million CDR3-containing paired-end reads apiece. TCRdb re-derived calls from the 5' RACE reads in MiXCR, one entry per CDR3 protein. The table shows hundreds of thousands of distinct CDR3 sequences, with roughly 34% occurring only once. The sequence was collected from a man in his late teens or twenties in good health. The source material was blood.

CDR3 protein: CASSFPGLAAQETQFF. CDR3 coding DNA: TGTGCCAGCAGCTTTCCCGGACTAGCGGCTCAAGAGACCCAGTTCTTC. The chain is built from TRBV7-9 and TRBJ2-1; 10 bases line up with TRBD2. CDR1 SEHNR and CDR2 FQNEAQ come from the germline V gene (reference sequence). The CDR3 has 16 residues. Losses at the gene ends were 3 bases for V and 13 bases for J; bases not matched to a gene: 15.